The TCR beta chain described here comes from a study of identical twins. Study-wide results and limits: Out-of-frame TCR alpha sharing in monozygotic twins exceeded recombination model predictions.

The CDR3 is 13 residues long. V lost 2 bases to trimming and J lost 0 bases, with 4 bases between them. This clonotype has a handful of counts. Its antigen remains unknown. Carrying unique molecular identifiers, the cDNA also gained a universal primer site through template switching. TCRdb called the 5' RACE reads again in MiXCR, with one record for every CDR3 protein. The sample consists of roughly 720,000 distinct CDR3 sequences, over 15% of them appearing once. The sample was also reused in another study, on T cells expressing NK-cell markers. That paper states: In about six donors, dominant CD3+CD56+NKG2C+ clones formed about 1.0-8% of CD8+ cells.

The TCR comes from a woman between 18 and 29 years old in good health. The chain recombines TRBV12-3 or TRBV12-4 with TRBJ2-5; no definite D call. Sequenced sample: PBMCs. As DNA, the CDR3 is TGTGCCAGCAGTTTATATTACCAAGAGACCCAGTACTTC. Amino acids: CASSLYYQETQYF.